What follows describes a single T cell receptor beta chain. Its antigen is not identified. The CDR3 totals 12 residues. The germline V gene has CDR1 LGHDT and CDR2 YNNKEL (reference sequence). The entry originates in a study of monozygotic twins with inflammatory bowel disease. Study-wide results and caveats: Part of the variability in patient repertoires may have come from differing immunosuppressive treatments. Separate T cell subtypes could not be resolved from one another.

Template-switch reactions added UMIs with a 6-nucleotide sample barcode. TCRdb reprocessed the 5' RACE reads and keeps a single row for each CDR3 protein, giving no DNA. The repertoire table contains fewer than 110,000 distinct CDR3 sequences. Collection yielded roughly 2.3 ml of blood per donor. Sequencing was performed on blood. The clonotype comes from a human donor with ulcerative colitis or Crohn's disease, or a healthy co-twin of an affected twin (not recorded which). This chain joins TRBV3-1 and TRBJ2-1. CDR3 region: CASSQGNNEQFF.